The 27 T cell receptor beta chains below come from one sample, sequenced in a study of cytomegalovirus exposure and HLA in healthy donors. A multiplex PCR was run with 60 Vbeta primers and 13 Jbeta primers. Assay: immunoSEQ multiplex PCR; the TCRdb copy retains only in-frame clones and omits some. The sample contains some 180,000 clones, 85% of which appear only once. Material: PBMCs. Receptor source: a woman aged 45-60 years in good health and CMV-seronegative.

The chain combines TRBV25-1 with TRBJ1-2; D is perhaps TRBD1 (5 bases). The CDR3 spans 11 residues. Germline values: CDR1 MGHDK, CDR2 SYGVNS. Trimming shortened V by 4 bases and J by 8 bases, and 8 bases separated the two germline ends. CDR3 nucleotides: TGTGCCAGCAGTGCCAACAGGGGCTACACCTTC. This sequence encodes CASSANRGYTF.

Only a few counts were recorded for this clone. V gene TRBV6-5 combines with J gene TRBJ1-4; D is undetermined. This CDR3 region has 14 residues. Germline lookup yields CDR1 MNHEY and CDR2 SVGAGI. Deletions cut 6 bases from V and 0 bases from J, with 8 bases between. The DNA of the CDR3 is TGTGCCAGCAGCCGAGGATCAACTAATGAAAAACTGTTTTTT. It specifies CASSRGSTNEKLFF.

V is TRBV7-9 and J is TRBJ2-3, with TRBD1 matching 8 bases. Per germline, CDR1 SEHNR and CDR2 FQNEAQ (reference sequence). V shed 1 base, J shed 4 bases, and the junction held 7 bases outside the gene matches. The CDR3 contains 16 residues. In nucleotides, the CDR3 is TGTGCCAGCAGCTTAGGGACAGGGAAAGTCGCAGATACGCAGTATTTT. Amino acids: CASSLGTGKVADTQYF.

This chain uses TRBV30 with TRBJ2-1; 16 bases fit TRBD2. This CDR3 comprises 17 residues. In germline, CDR1 is GTSNPN, CDR2 SVGIG (reference sequence). V was pared by 0 bases and J by 6 bases, with 5 bases of the junction left unmatched. The CDR3 reads CAWSVLGTSGRGNEQFF. CDR3 sequence (DNA): TGTGCCTGGAGTGTACTTGGGACTAGCGGGAGGGGCAATGAGCAGTTCTTC.

J is TRBJ2-7 and V is TRBV2; 12 positions agree with TRBD2. In germline, CDR1 is SNHLY, CDR2 FYNNEI. Trimming removed 11 bases from V and 0 bases from J; junction bases left unmatched: 8. The CDR3 has 15 residues. The CDR3 spells CAWGLAGGHSYEQYF. CDR3 DNA: TGTGCCTGGGGGCTAGCGGGGGGGCACTCCTACGAGCAGTACTTC.

The chain is built from TRBV19 and TRBJ2-2, with 9 nucleotides matching TRBD2. The CDR3 is 18 amino acids. The germline CDR1 and CDR2 sequences are LNHDA and SQIVND (reference sequence). With V trimmed by 5 bases and J by 2 bases, 12 bases remained unmatched. CDR3 nucleotide sequence: TGTGCCAGTAGTGTTCAACCCGGGACTAGCCGAAACACCGGGGAGCTGTTTTTT. Amino acid sequence: CASSVQPGTSRNTGELFF.

The rearrangement uses TRBV9 and TRBJ1-1; the D is unclear. V was clipped by 0 bases and J by 2 bases, with 11 bases between them. CDR1 is SGDLS and CDR2 is YYNGEE in the germline V gene. The CDR3 loop spans 15 amino acids. Here the CDR3 DNA reads TGTGCCAGCAGCGTAGCAGGCGCTATTAACACTGAAGCTTTCTTT. Protein: CASSVAGAINTEAFF.

The rearrangement uses TRBV4-3 and TRBJ2-7, with 9 bases lining up with TRBD2. The ends lost 1 base at V and 4 bases at J; junction bases unmatched: 5. The length of the CDR3 is 15 residues. CDR1 LGHNA and CDR2 YSLEER come from the germline V gene. The CDR3 nucleotides are TGCGCCAGCAGCCAAGCAGCGGGAGGTATGTACGAGCAGTACTTC. Translation: CASSQAAGGMYEQYF.

V is TRBV5-1 and J is TRBJ2-1, with 8 bases that match TRBD2. The germline V gene has CDR1 SGHRS and CDR2 YFSETQ. With V trimmed by 5 bases and J by 10 bases, 8 bases remained unmatched. There are 13 residues in the CDR3. CDR3 amino acids: CASSSGKMGEQFF. In DNA, the CDR3 is TGCGCCAGCAGTAGCGGGAAGATGGGAGAGCAGTTCTTC. Variable domain in full (rest from reference TRBV5-1 and TRBJ2-1): KAGVTQTPRYLIKTRGQQVTLSCSPISGHRSVSWYQQTPGQGLQFLFEYFSETQRNKGNFPGRFSGRQFSNSRSEMNVSTLELGDSALYLCASSSGKMGEQFFGPGTRLTVL.

V is TRBV30 and J is TRBJ2-6; D might be TRBD1 (6 bases). Germline V gene sequence: CDR1 GTSNPN, CDR2 SVGIG (reference sequence). V lost 5 bases and J lost 3, with 11 bases in between. The CDR3 sequence is 14 residues long. The CDR3 region is CAWGRGNGANVLTF. The CDR3 nucleotides read TGTGCCTGGGGTAGGGGGAATGGGGCCAACGTCCTGACTTTC.

V and J are TRBV19 and TRBJ1-4; TRBD1 aligns across 8 bases. The CDR3 extends over 16 amino acids. Germline V gene data show CDR1 as LNHDA and CDR2 as SQIVND (reference sequence). The trim removed 1 base at V and 7 bases at J, leaving 8 bases unmatched. CDR3 protein: CASSIANRGTGEKLFF. The CDR3 region has the DNA TGTGCCAGTAGTATAGCCAACAGGGGGACCGGTGAAAAACTGTTTTTT.

The rearrangement joins TRBV12-2 to TRBJ2-1; the DNA was not used to check the table's D call, TRBD2. TRBV12-2 corresponds to a pseudogene. CDR3 length: 15 amino acids. CDR3 nucleotides: TGTGCAAGTCGCACGGACTTAAGCTCCTACAATGAGCAGTTCTTC. The encoded protein is CASRTDLSSYNEQFF.

This chain joins TRBV7-9 and TRBJ2-1; TRBD1 matches 7 bases. V gave up 0 bases and J gave up 6 bases; unmatched junction bases: 11. Germline CDR1 SEHNR, CDR2 FQNEAQ (reference sequence). The CDR3 has 17 amino acids. CDR3 protein: CASSLARSRDSVNEQFF. The CDR3 nucleotides are TGTGCCAGCAGCTTAGCGAGATCCCGGGACAGCGTCAATGAGCAGTTCTTC.

V is TRBV10-3 and J is TRBJ1-5; no clear D gene. Germline loops: CDR1 ENHRY, CDR2 SYGVKD. This CDR3 is 14 amino acids long. V was pared by 4 bases and J by 0 bases, with 7 bases between. The CDR3 region is CAISAGLSNQPQHF. The CDR3 region has the DNA TGTGCCATCAGTGCAGGTCTTAGCAATCAGCCCCAGCATTTT.

The chain uses TRBV4-2 and TRBJ1-2; unclear D gene. The germline CDR1 and CDR2 sequences are LGHNA and YNFKEQ. This CDR3 region has 15 residues. The germline V and J ends were trimmed by 1 base and 2 bases, with 11 bases remaining between them. The CDR3, as DNA: TGTGCCAGCAGCCAAGGGGAGGGAGCAAACTATGGCTACACCTTC. It specifies CASSQGEGANYGYTF.

The V gene is TRBV7-9, the J gene TRBJ2-5, with TRBD2 matching 10 bases. J lost 1 base, V lost 5 bases, and 4 bases had no gene match. CDR1 SEHNR and CDR2 FQNEAQ come from the germline V gene (reference sequence). The CDR3 length is 15 residues. The CDR3 DNA reads as TGTGCCAGCAGCCCGGGACTAGCGCGCCAAGAGACCCAGTACTTC. It translates to CASSPGLARQETQYF.

The table lists this clone with a few counts. The CDR3 DNA follows: TGTGCCAGCAGCTTGGGAGGGTACGAGCAGTACTTC. Protein product: CASSLGGYEQYF. The chain has TRBV5-5 and TRBJ2-7; D may be TRBD2 (5 bases). In germline, CDR1 is SGHKS, CDR2 YYEKEE (reference sequence). This CDR3 spans 12 amino acids. V lost 0 bases and J 4 bases, leaving 5 bases between the germline ends.

V and J are TRBV27 and TRBJ2-7; 10 bases agree with TRBD2. This CDR3 contains 13 residues. From germline, CDR1 is MNHEY and CDR2 SMNVEV (reference sequence). With 3 bases clipped from V and 4 bases from J, the junction kept 0 bases outside the gene matches. This chain's CDR3 is CASSLGLAYEQYF. The CDR3 DNA sequence: TGTGCCAGCAGTTTGGGACTAGCGTACGAGCAGTACTTC.

This chain joins TRBV7-9 and TRBJ2-3, with 12 positions matching TRBD2. Trimming at V came to 5 bases and at J to 7 bases, leaving 10 bases not matched to a gene. Germline CDR1 is SEHNR and CDR2 is FQNEAQ (reference sequence). This CDR3 is 16 amino acids long. CDR3 protein: CASSLRGLAGRHTQYF. The CDR3, as DNA: TGTGCCAGCAGCCTAAGAGGACTAGCGGGAAGGCATACGCAGTATTTT.

Written as DNA, the CDR3 is TGTGCCAGCAGTTCCCGGGACACAAAGAGGAATGAGCAGTTCTTC. It codes for CASSSRDTKRNEQFF. J is TRBJ2-1 and V is TRBV27, with a possible D match to TRBD1 (6 bases). This CDR3 comprises 15 residues. Germline CDR1 is MNHEY and CDR2 is SMNVEV (reference sequence). V lost 4 bases to trimming and J lost 7 bases, with 17 bases between them.

The genes are TRBV5-1 and TRBJ2-7; 8 bases are a match to TRBD1. The V gene's germline CDR1 is SGHRS and CDR2 YFSETQ. The length of the CDR3 is 14 residues. With 0 bases clipped from V and 5 bases from J, the junction kept 4 bases outside the gene matches. The CDR3 region has the DNA TGCGCCAGCAGCTTGGAACGGACAGGGAACGAGCAGTACTTC. Translating it yields CASSLERTGNEQYF.

The gene calls are TRBV6-5 and TRBJ2-7; 11 positions agree with TRBD2. From germline, CDR1 is MNHEY and CDR2 SVGAGI. V trimming: 5 bases; J trimming: 3 bases; junction bases outside the gene matches: 6. CDR3 length: 15 residues. DNA of the CDR3: TGTGCCAGCAGTCCCTTCGGACTAGCGGGCTACGAGCAGTACTTC. Its protein product is CASSPFGLAGYEQYF.

The V call is TRBV19, the J call TRBJ1-5; D remains unclear. The V end was cut by 6 bases, the J end by 3 bases, with 12 bases between. CDR3 size: 14 residues. Germline V gene data show CDR1 as LNHDA and CDR2 as SQIVND (reference sequence). CDR3 region: CASRVRGINQPQHF. The CDR3 coding sequence is TGTGCCAGTAGAGTGCGCGGGATCAATCAGCCCCAGCATTTT.

J is TRBJ2-7 and V is TRBV6-6, with 7 nucleotides matching TRBD2. V lost 2 bases and J lost 3; bases outside the gene matches: 1. There are 13 residues in the CDR3. In germline, CDR1 is MNHNY, CDR2 SVGAGI (reference sequence). The CDR3 loop is CASSYGEGYEQYF. The CDR3 nucleotides read TGTGCCAGCAGTTACGGGGAGGGCTACGAGCAGTACTTC.

CDR3 in DNA: TGTGCCAGCAGCCCGGGACTAGCGGGAGAGGAGACCCAGTACTTC. This sequence encodes CASSPGLAGEETQYF. The gene calls are TRBV5-8 and TRBJ2-5, with TRBD2 identical over 14 bases. Germline CDR1 is SGHTS and CDR2 is YDEGEE. J lost 5 bases, V lost 4 bases, and 4 bases had no gene match. CDR3 length: 15 amino acids.

The chain uses TRBV5-1 and TRBJ1-1, with 12 bases matching TRBD1. This CDR3 comprises 16 residues. V trimming: 5 bases; J trimming: 10 bases; junction bases outside the gene matches: 15. Per the germline V gene, CDR1 is SGHRS and CDR2 is YFSETQ. The CDR3 region is CASRGQGAPVGDAAFF. The CDR3 DNA follows: TGCGCCAGCAGGGGACAGGGGGCACCTGTCGGGGATGCAGCTTTCTTT.

The genes are TRBV5-1 and TRBJ2-3; D gene ambiguous. This CDR3 is built from 12 residues. Per germline, CDR1 SGHRS and CDR2 YFSETQ. V was pared by 4 bases and J by 11 bases, with 14 bases between. This CDR3 reads CASSADTLWQYF. The CDR3, as DNA: TGCGCCAGCAGCGCGGATACCCTTTGGCAGTATTTT.